This T cell receptor beta chain was sequenced in a study of post-analysis software for immune sequencing data. The wider study: Progressive-relapsing, secondary progressive and relapsing-remitting multiple sclerosis were among the disease courses included.

J gave up 3 bases and V 1 base, and 8 bases lay outside the gene matches. CDR3 length: 16 residues. The germline gives CDR1 MNHEY, CDR2 SVGAGI. As to this clonotype: The antigen remains undetermined.

Points from the study as a whole: A few TRBV segments, TRBV5-6, TRBV5-1 and TRBV20-1 among them, were found more frequent in patients than controls. Same-batch samples co-clustered strongly by F measure. Significantly decreased normalized Chao1 diversity was recorded for multiple sclerosis patients relative to controls.

Built from TCR beta cDNA, the libraries had unique molecular identifiers in them. MiXCR was run by TCRdb on the PCR reads, yielding one entry per CDR3 protein. The data show about half a million distinct CDR3 sequences, roughly 46% seen once. The V call is TRBV6-5, the J call TRBJ2-5; 7 nucleotides match TRBD2. The sample was blood. This receptor was taken from a girl between 10 and 17 years old with multiple sclerosis. CDR3 region: CASSYFGLELEETQYF. The CDR3 coding sequence is TGTGCCAGCAGTTACTTCGGACTAGAGCTGGAAGAGACCCAGTACTTC.